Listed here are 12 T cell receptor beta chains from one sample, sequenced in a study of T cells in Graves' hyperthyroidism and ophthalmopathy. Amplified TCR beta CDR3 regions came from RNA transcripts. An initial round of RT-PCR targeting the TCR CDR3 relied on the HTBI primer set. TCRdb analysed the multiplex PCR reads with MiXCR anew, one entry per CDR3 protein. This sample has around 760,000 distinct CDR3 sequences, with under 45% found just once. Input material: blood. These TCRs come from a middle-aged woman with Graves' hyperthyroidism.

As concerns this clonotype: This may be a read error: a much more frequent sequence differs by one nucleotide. The CDR3 bases are TGTGCCATCAGTGAGTGGGTGGACACTGAAGCTTTCTTT. It translates to CAISEWVDTEAFF. This chain uses TRBV10-3 with TRBJ1-1, with D hard to call. V dropped 1 base and J dropped 3 bases, with 6 bases sitting between them. Per germline, CDR1 ENHRY and CDR2 SYGVKD. The CDR3 spans 13 residues.

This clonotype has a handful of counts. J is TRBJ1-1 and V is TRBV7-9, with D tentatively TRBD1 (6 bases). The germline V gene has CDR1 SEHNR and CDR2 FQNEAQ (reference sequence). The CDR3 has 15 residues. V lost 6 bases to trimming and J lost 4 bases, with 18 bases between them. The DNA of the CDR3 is TGTGCCAGCAGGCAAAACAGGGTGGGGGGCACTGAAGCTTTCTTT. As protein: CASRQNRVGGTEAFF.

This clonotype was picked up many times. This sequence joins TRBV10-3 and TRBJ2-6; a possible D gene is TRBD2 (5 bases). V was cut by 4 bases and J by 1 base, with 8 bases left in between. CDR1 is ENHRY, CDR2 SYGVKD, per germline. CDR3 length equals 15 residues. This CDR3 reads CAISVSASGANVLTF. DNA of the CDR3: TGTGCCATCAGTGTTAGCGCGTCTGGGGCCAACGTCCTGACTTTC.

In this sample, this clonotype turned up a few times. The CDR3 spells CASSQFAGSAEAFF. DNA for the CDR3: TGCGCCAGCAGCCAGTTTGCGGGTAGCGCTGAAGCTTTCTTT. This chain connects TRBV4-3 to TRBJ1-1; D call uncertain. CDR1 LGHNA and CDR2 YSLEER come from the germline V gene. This CDR3 is built from 14 residues. The V gene lost 3 bases and the J gene lost 6 bases, with 14 bases spanning the gap.

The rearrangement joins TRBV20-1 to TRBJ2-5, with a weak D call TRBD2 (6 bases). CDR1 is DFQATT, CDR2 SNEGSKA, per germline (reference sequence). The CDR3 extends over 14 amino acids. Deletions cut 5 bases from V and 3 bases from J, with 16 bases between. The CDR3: CSACGLSGKETQYF. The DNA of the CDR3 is TGCAGTGCTTGTGGACTATCGGGGAAAGAGACCCAGTACTTC.

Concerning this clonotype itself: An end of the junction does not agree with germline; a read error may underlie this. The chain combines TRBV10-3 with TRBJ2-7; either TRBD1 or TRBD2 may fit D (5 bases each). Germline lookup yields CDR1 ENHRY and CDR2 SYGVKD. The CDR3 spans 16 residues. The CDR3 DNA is TGTGCCAGCAGTTACCCCGGGGCCTTCCCCACTAGGGAGCAGTACTTC. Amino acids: CASSYPGAFPTREQYF.

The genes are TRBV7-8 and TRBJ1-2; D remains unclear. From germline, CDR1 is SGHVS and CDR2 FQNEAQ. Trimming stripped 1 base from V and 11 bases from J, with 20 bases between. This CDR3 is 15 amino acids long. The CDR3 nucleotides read TGTGCCAGCAGCTTAGTTGAGGGCGCGGGTGAATGGTACACCTTC. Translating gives CASSLVEGAGEWYTF.

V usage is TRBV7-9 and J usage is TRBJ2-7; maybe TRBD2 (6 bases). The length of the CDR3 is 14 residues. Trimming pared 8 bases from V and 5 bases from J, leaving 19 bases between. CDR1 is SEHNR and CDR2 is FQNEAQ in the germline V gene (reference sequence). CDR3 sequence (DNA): TGTGCCAGCCGGTCGGAGGGAATATACGACGAGCAGTACTTC. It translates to CASRSEGIYDEQYF.

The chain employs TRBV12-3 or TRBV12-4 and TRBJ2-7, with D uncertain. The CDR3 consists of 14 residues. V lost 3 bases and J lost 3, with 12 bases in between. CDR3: CASSFRRSNYEQYF. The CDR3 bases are TGTGCCAGCAGTTTCCGGCGGAGCAACTACGAGCAGTACTTC.

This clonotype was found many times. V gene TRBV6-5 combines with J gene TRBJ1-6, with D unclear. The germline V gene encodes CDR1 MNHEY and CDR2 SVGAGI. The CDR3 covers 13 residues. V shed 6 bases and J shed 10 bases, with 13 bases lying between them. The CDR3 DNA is TGTGCCAGCAGAGGCGTCGGGCGGTCACCCCTCCACTTT. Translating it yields CASRGVGRSPLHF.

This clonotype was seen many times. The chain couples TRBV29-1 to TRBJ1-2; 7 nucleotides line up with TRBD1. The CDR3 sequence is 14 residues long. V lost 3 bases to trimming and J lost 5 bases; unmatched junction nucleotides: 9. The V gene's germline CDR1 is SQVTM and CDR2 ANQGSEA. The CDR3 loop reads CSVDRGPDHYGYTF. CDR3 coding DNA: TGCAGCGTTGATAGGGGGCCCGATCATTATGGCTACACCTTC.

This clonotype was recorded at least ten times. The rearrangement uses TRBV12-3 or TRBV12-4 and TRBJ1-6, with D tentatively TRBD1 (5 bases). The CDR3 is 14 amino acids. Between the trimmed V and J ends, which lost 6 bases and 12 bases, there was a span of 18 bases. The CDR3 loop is CASSPGTPKGPLHF. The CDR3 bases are TGTGCCAGCAGCCCCGGGACGCCAAAGGGACCCCTCCACTTT.